A selection of T cell receptor beta chains follows, all from one sample in a study of shared clonotypes between healthy human individuals. TCRdb's table, derived via immunoSEQ multiplex PCR, lists solely in-frame clones and lacks some. The data contain about 1.5 million clones, 95% to 99% of them seen just once; the ten biggest clones take up about 0.42%. Source material: naive CD4+ T cells sorted from blood. Receptors were obtained from a young man in good health. Both conserved end residues are part of each CDR3. Each record gives: CDR3 DNA, CDR3 protein, clone size, J gene, D gene, V gene. D genes are given only for firm matches. Size is stated for part of the rows, as once, few or many counts, or as a class when the clone is expanded.

cdr3_nt: TGTGCCAGCAGCGTAGGGCCTAGCGGGAGGGGGACAGATACGCAGTATTTT
cdr3_aa: CASSVGPSGRGTDTQYF
clone_size: once
j_call: TRBJ2-3
d_call: TRBD2
v_call: TRBV9

cdr3_nt: TGCGCCAGCAGCCCGATAGGGGGACGGATCTCCTACGAGCAGTACTTC
cdr3_aa: CASSPIGGRISYEQYF
clone_size: -
j_call: TRBJ2-7
d_call: -
v_call: TRBV5-1

cdr3_nt: TGTGCCAGCAGCTTACACCCCTTGAGGCTAGCGGGAGATTACGAGCAGTACTTC
cdr3_aa: CASSLHPLRLAGDYEQYF
clone_size: -
j_call: TRBJ2-7
d_call: TRBD2
v_call: TRBV7-3

cdr3_nt: TGTGCCAGCAGTTACTCCGGGAAAAACACTGAAGCTTTCTTT
cdr3_aa: CASSYSGKNTEAFF
clone_size: -
j_call: TRBJ1-1
d_call: -
v_call: TRBV6-5

cdr3_nt: TGTGCCAGCTCACCATCAAGGACTAGCGCTAACGCGAACACCGGGGAGCTGTTTTTT
cdr3_aa: CASSPSRTSANANTGELFF
clone_size: -
j_call: TRBJ2-2
d_call: TRBD2
v_call: TRBV18

cdr3_nt: TGTGCCAGCAGTGAGTCAGCCTACGAGCAGTACTTC
cdr3_aa: CASSESAYEQYF
clone_size: -
j_call: TRBJ2-7
d_call: -
v_call: TRBV2

cdr3_nt: TGTGCCAGCTCACCCCTCCAACGAGACAGAGGAAACACCATATATTTT
cdr3_aa: CASSPLQRDRGNTIYF
clone_size: -
j_call: TRBJ1-3
d_call: -
v_call: TRBV18

cdr3_nt: TGTGCCAGCAGCTTAGTAGTAGGGAGATACTACGAGCAGTACTTC
cdr3_aa: CASSLVVGRYYEQYF
clone_size: -
j_call: TRBJ2-7
d_call: -
v_call: TRBV7-2

cdr3_nt: TGTGCCAGCAGCGTACGGGTGGTCGCCGGGGAGCTGTTTTTT
cdr3_aa: CASSVRVVAGELFF
clone_size: -
j_call: TRBJ2-2
d_call: -
v_call: TRBV9

cdr3_nt: TGTGCCAGCAGCCAACCCGACAGACACTACGAGCAGTACTTC
cdr3_aa: CASSQPDRHYEQYF
clone_size: few
j_call: TRBJ2-7
d_call: -
v_call: TRBV14

cdr3_nt: TGTGCCAGCAGTCCGCGGGAGGGCCGACACTACGAGCAGTACTTC
cdr3_aa: CASSPREGRHYEQYF
clone_size: -
j_call: TRBJ2-7
d_call: TRBD2
v_call: TRBV6-1

cdr3_nt: TGTGCCAGCAGCTTGGCCGAGAACACTGAAGCTTTCTTT
cdr3_aa: CASSLAENTEAFF
clone_size: -
j_call: TRBJ1-1
d_call: -
v_call: TRBV5-4

cdr3_nt: TGTGCCAGCAGCTTAGGCGGGGCGAAGTCCTACGAGCAGTACTTC
cdr3_aa: CASSLGGAKSYEQYF
clone_size: -
j_call: TRBJ2-7
d_call: -
v_call: TRBV11-1

cdr3_nt: TGTGCCAGCAGCCCGACTGGTGGAAACGAGCAGTACTTC
cdr3_aa: CASSPTGGNEQYF
clone_size: -
j_call: TRBJ2-7
d_call: -
v_call: TRBV11-3

cdr3_nt: TGTGCCAGCAGTTTTGGAGGGGGACGCTACGAGCAGTACTTC
cdr3_aa: CASSFGGGRYEQYF
clone_size: -
j_call: TRBJ2-7
d_call: -
v_call: TRBV28

cdr3_nt: TGTGCCATCAGTGATTTAGACATCCGGAACACCGGGGAGCTGTTTTTT
cdr3_aa: CAISDLDIRNTGELFF
clone_size: -
j_call: TRBJ2-2
d_call: -
v_call: TRBV10-3

cdr3_nt: TGCGCCAGCAGCTTTCTTACGCCGTCCTACGAGCAGTACTTC
cdr3_aa: CASSFLTPSYEQYF
clone_size: once
j_call: TRBJ2-7
d_call: -
v_call: TRBV5-1

cdr3_nt: TGTGCCAGCAACCTCGTGCGTCAGCCCCAGCATTTT
cdr3_aa: CASNLVRQPQHF
clone_size: -
j_call: TRBJ1-5
d_call: -
v_call: TRBV28

cdr3_nt: TGTGCCAGCAGTGGACAGGGAAGGGAGACCCAGTACTTC
cdr3_aa: CASSGQGRETQYF
clone_size: -
j_call: TRBJ2-5
d_call: TRBD1
v_call: TRBV2

cdr3_nt: TGTGCCAGCAGCGTAGCCCCCCCCCGTGAGCAGTTCTTC
cdr3_aa: CASSVAPPREQFF
clone_size: -
j_call: TRBJ2-1
d_call: -
v_call: TRBV9

cdr3_nt: TGCAGCGTTGCCGGGGGCGGAGTGGTAGCTTTCTTT
cdr3_aa: CSVAGGGVVAFF
clone_size: -
j_call: TRBJ1-1
d_call: -
v_call: TRBV29-1

cdr3_nt: TGTGCCAGTAGCCTGGGCATGTTAAAGGAAAAACTGTTTTTT
cdr3_aa: CASSLGMLKEKLFF
clone_size: -
j_call: TRBJ1-4
d_call: -
v_call: TRBV19

cdr3_nt: TGTGCCAGCTCAAAACAGCCGGGCCCTGCTACGGCTGGGGCCAACGTCCTGACTTTC
cdr3_aa: CASSKQPGPATAGANVLTF
clone_size: -
j_call: TRBJ2-6
d_call: -
v_call: TRBV18

cdr3_nt: TGTGCCAGCAGCCCTATCCCCTGGACAGCGCCTAGAGGCACAGATACGCAGTATTTT
cdr3_aa: CASSPIPWTAPRGTDTQYF
clone_size: -
j_call: TRBJ2-3
d_call: -
v_call: TRBV7-9

cdr3_nt: TGTGCCAGCAGCTCCCCCCGGGGTAGCGGGATATTTAGGGGTGAGCAGTTCTTC
cdr3_aa: CASSSPRGSGIFRGEQFF
clone_size: -
j_call: TRBJ2-1
d_call: TRBD2
v_call: TRBV11-2

cdr3_nt: TGTGCCAGCAGCTTAAGGCGCCTGATGCGGGACACAGATACGCAGTATTTT
cdr3_aa: CASSLRRLMRDTDTQYF
clone_size: -
j_call: TRBJ2-3
d_call: -
v_call: TRBV11-1

cdr3_nt: TGTGCCAGCAGTGAAGCATACTCTCAGCCCCAGCATTTT
cdr3_aa: CASSEAYSQPQHF
clone_size: -
j_call: TRBJ1-5
d_call: -
v_call: TRBV6-1

cdr3_nt: TGTGCCAGCAGCCCGACTATAGACAGGGTAGCGACAGATACGCAGTATTTT
cdr3_aa: CASSPTIDRVATDTQYF
clone_size: -
j_call: TRBJ2-3
d_call: TRBD1
v_call: TRBV11-2

cdr3_nt: TGTGCCAGCAGCCTGGTTGGGGATCTGAAACTGTTTTTT
cdr3_aa: CASSLVGDLKLFF
clone_size: -
j_call: TRBJ1-4
d_call: -
v_call: TRBV5-8

cdr3_nt: TGTGCCAGCAGCTTTGATGGGGTTTGGAACACTGAAGCTTTCTTT
cdr3_aa: CASSFDGVWNTEAFF
clone_size: -
j_call: TRBJ1-1
d_call: -
v_call: TRBV11-2

cdr3_nt: TGTGCCAGCAGCCTTCGGACTAGCGGATGGTCAGATACGCAGTATTTT
cdr3_aa: CASSLRTSGWSDTQYF
clone_size: -
j_call: TRBJ2-3
d_call: TRBD2
v_call: TRBV14

cdr3_nt: TGCAGTGCTTCCGGGACAGGGGGGCAGTACTTC
cdr3_aa: CSASGTGGQYF
clone_size: -
j_call: TRBJ2-7
d_call: TRBD1
v_call: TRBV20-1

cdr3_nt: TGTGCCAGCAGCCCTGGAGATACGCAGTATTTT
cdr3_aa: CASSPGDTQYF
clone_size: -
j_call: TRBJ2-3
d_call: -
v_call: TRBV2

cdr3_nt: TGTGCCACCAGTACCGGAACAGGGGGCCCGGGACAGCCCCAGCATTTT
cdr3_aa: CATSTGTGGPGQPQHF
clone_size: -
j_call: TRBJ1-5
d_call: TRBD1
v_call: TRBV15

cdr3_nt: TGCGCCAGCAGCTTCGGGACAGACACCGGGGAGCTGTTTTTT
cdr3_aa: CASSFGTDTGELFF
clone_size: -
j_call: TRBJ2-2
d_call: TRBD1
v_call: TRBV5-1

cdr3_nt: TGTGCCATCAGCCTGACTGCAGATACGCAGTATTTT
cdr3_aa: CAISLTADTQYF
clone_size: -
j_call: TRBJ2-3
d_call: -
v_call: TRBV10-3

cdr3_nt: TGTGCCACCCGGTCTCTAGCGGGAGGGAATGAGCAGTTCTTC
cdr3_aa: CATRSLAGGNEQFF
clone_size: -
j_call: TRBJ2-1
d_call: TRBD2
v_call: TRBV6-1

cdr3_nt: TGTGCCAGCAGTGACCCTCGCGCGGAGGCTAGCTCCTACAATGAGCAGTTCTTC
cdr3_aa: CASSDPRAEASSYNEQFF
clone_size: -
j_call: TRBJ2-1
d_call: -
v_call: TRBV25-1

cdr3_nt: TGTGCCAGCTCACCAAGAGGAGAGACCTACGAGCAGTACTTC
cdr3_aa: CASSPRGETYEQYF
clone_size: -
j_call: TRBJ2-7
d_call: -
v_call: TRBV18

cdr3_nt: TGCGCCAGCAGCTCTTTAGGGACAGGGATTGACTATGGCTACACCTTC
cdr3_aa: CASSSLGTGIDYGYTF
clone_size: -
j_call: TRBJ1-2
d_call: TRBD1
v_call: TRBV5-1